The 27 T cell receptor beta chains below were found in one sample sequenced in a study of cytomegalovirus exposure and HLA in healthy donors. Generated by immunoSEQ multiplex PCR, the TCRdb table keeps only in-frame clones and is missing some. This sample carries 150,000 to 180,000 clones, around 84% of them seen once, and the ten largest clones take around 2.1%. The sequenced sample was PBMCs. The receptor source for this set is a human donor in good health.

This clone was seen only a few times. The CDR3 spells CASRDNRGIYNSPLHF. CDR3 DNA: TGTGCCAGCAGAGACAACAGGGGGATTTATAATTCACCCCTCCACTTT. The gene calls are TRBV2 and TRBJ1-6, with 8 bases that match TRBD1. This CDR3 is 16 amino acids long. Germline V lookup: CDR1 SNHLY, CDR2 FYNNEI. Trimming removed 6 bases from V and 4 bases from J; junction bases left unmatched: 8.

The chain recombines TRBV6-5 with TRBJ2-2; D gene ambiguous. The CDR3 is 12 residues long. Per germline, CDR1 MNHEY and CDR2 SVGAGI. V was shortened by 4 bases and J by 3 bases, with 3 bases between the two germline ends. The chain's CDR3 is CASSSYTGELFF. The CDR3 nucleotides read TGTGCCAGCAGTTCCTACACCGGGGAGCTGTTTTTT.

V usage is TRBV6-6 and J usage is TRBJ2-1, with TRBD1 as a possible D gene (5 bases). CDR1 and CDR2 (germline): MNHNY, SVGAGI (reference sequence). The CDR3 totals 11 residues. Trimming removed 4 bases from V and 9 bases from J, with 7 bases in between. For the CDR3, the DNA is TGTGCCAGCAGTTTCGACAGTGAGCAGTTCTTC. Protein product: CASSFDSEQFF.

V and J are TRBV18 and TRBJ2-1; 11 bases map to TRBD2. The V segment lost 3 bases and the J segment 4 bases; nucleotides outside the gene matches: 2. The V gene's germline CDR1 is KGHSH and CDR2 LQKENI. This CDR3 contains 15 residues. CDR3 sequence (DNA): TGTGCCAGCTCACCCGGACTAGCGGGTTACAATGAGCAGTTCTTC. Translating gives CASSPGLAGYNEQFF.

V usage is TRBV6-5 and J usage is TRBJ2-7; TRBD2 is a possible D gene (6 bases). V was trimmed by 5 bases and J by 2 bases, leaving 16 bases between them. There are 15 residues in the CDR3. The germline V gene encodes CDR1 MNHEY and CDR2 SVGAGI. The CDR3 sequence is CASSPLSGGAYEQYF. For the CDR3, the DNA is TGTGCCAGCAGTCCCCTCAGCGGCGGGGCCTACGAGCAGTACTTC.

The chain combines TRBV5-4 with TRBJ1-3, with 7 positions matching TRBD1. The ends lost 3 bases at V and 0 bases at J; junction bases unmatched: 9. The CDR3 is 17 residues long. CDR1 and CDR2 from the germline V gene are SGHNT and YYREEE (reference sequence). CDR3 sequence (DNA): TGTGCCAGCAGCTCGGGACAGAGTTATTACTCTGGAAACACCATATATTTT. Protein sequence: CASSSGQSYYSGNTIYF.

This sequence joins TRBV2 and TRBJ2-1; 13 nucleotides align to TRBD2. With V trimmed by 4 bases and J by 8 bases, 5 bases remained unmatched. The V gene's germline CDR1 is SNHLY and CDR2 FYNNEI. The CDR3 is 15 amino acids. The CDR3 DNA sequence: TGTGCCAGCAGTGTACTAGCGGGAGGGCCGCATGAGCAGTTCTTC. It is translated as CASSVLAGGPHEQFF.

The rearrangement links TRBV29-1 to TRBJ2-2, with D possibly TRBD1 on 6 matching bases. Germline V gene lookup returns CDR1 SQVTM and CDR2 ANQGSEA. Trimming shortened V by 3 bases and J by 3 bases, and 8 bases separated the two germline ends. This CDR3 comprises 13 residues. The CDR3 sequence is CSVDGQHTGELFF. CDR3 coding DNA: TGCAGCGTTGATGGACAGCACACCGGGGAGCTGTTTTTT.

This clone has only a few counts. The chain recombines TRBV28 with TRBJ2-7; tentatively, D is TRBD2 (5 bases). This CDR3 contains 12 residues. V was cut by 6 bases and J by 7 bases, with 13 bases left in between. Germline-derived CDR1 and CDR2 are MDHEN and SYDVKM. CDR3 coding DNA: TGTGCCAGCAGCCTGGGAACGGGGGAGCAGTACTTC. This sequence encodes CASSLGTGEQYF. The variable domain in full, completed from reference TRBV28 and TRBJ2-7, reads DVKVTQSSRYLVKRTGEKVFLECVQDMDHENMFWYRQDPGLGLRLIYFSYDVKMKEKGDIPEGYSVSREKKERFSLILESASTNQTSMYLCASSLGTGEQYFGPGTRLTVT.

In its sample, this clone was seen a few times. The rearrangement uses TRBV19 and TRBJ1-2; 9 bases line up with TRBD1. V was clipped by 3 bases and J by 6 bases; unmatched bases: 8. CDR1 LNHDA and CDR2 SQIVND come from the germline V gene (reference sequence). The CDR3 sequence is 15 residues long. The CDR3 loop is CASSIWEQGADGYTF. Here the CDR3 DNA reads TGTGCCAGTAGTATCTGGGAACAGGGGGCTGATGGCTACACCTTC.

The chain combines TRBV5-1 with TRBJ2-7, with a weak D call TRBD1 (6 bases). Germline V lookup: CDR1 SGHRS, CDR2 YFSETQ. The CDR3 totals 15 residues. V gave up 4 bases and J gave up 5 bases, with 19 bases separating them. The DNA for the CDR3 is TGCGCCAGCAGCCAACCCTCCGGGACACTCAACGAGCAGTACTTC. As protein: CASSQPSGTLNEQYF.

This clone has more than one count but fewer than ten. The chain combines TRBV6-1 with TRBJ1-2; D is possibly TRBD1 (5 bases). The CDR3 totals 15 residues. Trimming removed 1 base from V and 4 bases from J, with 13 bases in between. Germline values: CDR1 MNHNS, CDR2 SASEGT. The CDR3 sequence: CASSEGWTTAYGYTF. The CDR3 nucleotides are TGTGCCAGCAGTGAAGGATGGACAACGGCCTATGGCTACACCTTC.

The chain employs TRBV27 and TRBJ2-7; tentative D call: TRBD1 (6 bases). The CDR3 is 17 amino acids. The V end was cut by 6 bases, the J end by 4 bases, with 25 bases between. Germline lookup yields CDR1 MNHEY and CDR2 SMNVEV (reference sequence). CDR3 sequence: CASSRAIPGQGSYEQYF. For the CDR3, the DNA is TGTGCCAGCAGCCGAGCCATTCCGGGACAAGGGTCGTACGAGCAGTACTTC.

The chain carries TRBV7-6 and TRBJ2-1; 7 bases agree with TRBD1. The CDR3 totals 13 residues. V lost 5 bases, J lost 8 bases, and 6 bases stayed unmatched. Per germline, CDR1 SGHVS and CDR2 FNYEAQ. This chain's CDR3 is CASSTWTGDEQFF. The CDR3 DNA is TGTGCCAGCAGCACCTGGACAGGCGATGAGCAGTTCTTC.

On this clone: Other DNA sequences in the same sample also yield this CDR3. This chain uses TRBV18 with TRBJ1-2, with no clear D. V lost 3 bases to trimming and J lost 4 bases, with 9 bases between them. Per germline, CDR1 KGHSH and CDR2 LQKENI. The CDR3 runs to 13 residues. The CDR3 sequence is CASSPTGGYGYTF. The CDR3 DNA reads TGTGCCAGCTCACCTACGGGAGGCTATGGCTACACCTTC.

CDR3 in DNA: TGCGCCAGCAGCGTCTGGACAGGGAGACATGAAGAGACCCAGTACTTC. Amino acids: CASSVWTGRHEETQYF. The chain couples TRBV5-1 to TRBJ2-5; 8 bases match TRBD1. Per the germline V gene, CDR1 is SGHRS and CDR2 is YFSETQ. Losses at the gene ends were 4 bases for V and 3 bases for J; bases not matched to a gene: 11. The CDR3 spans 16 residues.

This clone was recorded a few times. The rearrangement uses TRBV2 and TRBJ1-1; D perhaps matches TRBD1 (6 bases). Germline V lookup: CDR1 SNHLY, CDR2 FYNNEI. The CDR3 covers 14 residues. V gave up 7 bases and J gave up 1 base, with 13 bases separating them. CDR3 nucleotide sequence: TGTGCCAGCACAGGGGAAGGAGGGAACACTGAAGCTTTCTTT. Translating it yields CASTGEGGNTEAFF. Full variable domain (remainder filled in from reference TRBV2 and TRBJ1-1): EPEVTQTPSHQVTQMGQEVILRCVPISNHLYFYWYRQILGQKVEFLVSFYNNEISEKSEIFDDQFSVERPDGSNFTLKIRSTKLEDSAMYFCASTGEGGNTEAFFGQGTRLTVV.

The gene calls are TRBV28 and TRBJ1-2; TRBD1 agrees at 9 bases. The CDR3 has 15 amino acids. Trimming cost V 5 bases and J 4 bases; bases outside gene matches: 8. Germline values: CDR1 MDHEN, CDR2 SYDVKM. This CDR3 is CASSPRDRVSYGYTF. CDR3 sequence (DNA): TGTGCCAGCAGTCCCCGGGACAGGGTCTCCTATGGCTACACCTTC.

This clone was found once. The gene calls are TRBV7-9 and TRBJ1-6; D remains ambiguous. Germline V gene lookup returns CDR1 SEHNR and CDR2 FQNEAQ (reference sequence). Trimming took 3 bases from V and 7 from J, leaving 7 bases between them. The CDR3 has 13 amino acids. The CDR3 protein is CASSFNSNSPLHF. CDR3 coding DNA: TGTGCCAGCAGCTTTAACAGCAATTCACCCCTCCACTTT.

The CDR3 loop is CASSLTAYQPQHF. CDR3 coding DNA: TGTGCCAGCAGTTTAACAGCCTATCAGCCCCAGCATTTT. The V and J genes are TRBV28 and TRBJ1-5; no firm D call. Germline V gives CDR1 MDHEN, CDR2 SYDVKM. V was cut by 2 bases and J by 5 bases, with 7 bases left in between. The CDR3 sequence is 13 residues long.

This CDR3 reads CASSRTGVSTEAFF. The CDR3 bases are TGTGCCAGCAGTCGAACCGGGGTAAGCACTGAAGCTTTCTTT. V gene TRBV6-5 combines with J gene TRBJ1-1; D unresolved. Germline CDR1 is MNHEY and CDR2 is SVGAGI. Trimming pared 5 bases from V and 4 bases from J, leaving 14 bases between. The CDR3 covers 14 residues.

V and J are TRBV27 and TRBJ2-1; D perhaps matches TRBD1 (6 bases). Deletions cut 4 bases from V and 0 bases from J, with 10 bases between. Germline CDR1 MNHEY, CDR2 SMNVEV (reference sequence). CDR3 length equals 15 residues. This CDR3 is CASSSTGSSYNEQFF. The CDR3 nucleotides are TGTGCCAGCAGTTCAACAGGGAGCTCCTACAATGAGCAGTTCTTC.

The chain has TRBV5-1 and TRBJ2-1, with D tentatively TRBD1 (5 bases). Germline CDR1 and CDR2: SGHRS and YFSETQ. The CDR3 length is 12 residues. V gave up 0 bases and J gave up 15 bases, with 13 bases separating them. DNA for the CDR3: TGCGCCAGCAGCTTGGCCCAGGGTAATCTGTTCTTC. Translated, it gives CASSLAQGNLFF.

The chain recombines TRBV30 with TRBJ2-1, with 7 positions matching TRBD2. J lost 3 bases, V lost 8 bases, and 7 bases had no gene match. Germline V gene data show CDR1 as GTSNPN and CDR2 as SVGIG (reference sequence). The CDR3 is made up of 13 amino acids. The DNA of the CDR3 is TGTGCCCGTTCTTCTAGCGGCTACAATGAGCAGTTCTTC. Translated: CARSSSGYNEQFF.

The chain has TRBV27 and TRBJ2-1; TRBD2 is a possible D gene (5 bases). The V gene's germline CDR1 is MNHEY and CDR2 SMNVEV (reference sequence). V gave up 3 bases and J gave up 7 bases, with 10 bases separating them. This CDR3 is 13 amino acids long. CDR3 DNA: TGTGCCAGCAGTTTTTCGGGATTTAATGAGCAGTTCTTC. This gives the protein CASSFSGFNEQFF.

The V and J genes are TRBV7-9 and TRBJ2-3; 8 bases are a match to TRBD2. J lost 6 bases, V lost 5 bases, and 13 bases had no gene match. Germline V CDR1 and CDR2: SEHNR, FQNEAQ (reference sequence). CDR3 length: 16 amino acids. The DNA of the CDR3 is TGTGCCAGCAGCCAACAGCGGGGGACGGGCGGTGATACGCAGTATTTT. Protein sequence: CASSQQRGTGGDTQYF.

V and J are TRBV9 and TRBJ2-3; D is ambiguous. The CDR3 is 12 residues long. Germline-derived CDR1 and CDR2 are SGDLS and YYNGEE. V lost 4 bases and J lost 0, with 3 bases in between. DNA for the CDR3: TGTGCCAGCAGCTCTAGCACAGATACGCAGTATTTT. Its protein is CASSSSTDTQYF.